This T cell receptor (beta chain) came from a study of Ad26.COV2.S vaccination and SARS-CoV-2 variants (dated by TCRdb to about 2021). As for the study more broadly: Vaccine-arm donors were drawn from COV1001, a multicentre, randomized, double-blind, placebo-controlled phase I-IIa trial of Ad26.COV2.S in healthy adults. Ad26.COV2.S was administered intramuscularly at a dose of 5x10^10 or 1x10^11 viral particles, either as one shot or as two shots given 56 days apart. TCRbeta repertoire sequencing served as the tool for gauging how specific and how broad the SARS-CoV-2-reactive T cell receptors were following Ad26.COV2.S vaccination. A total of roughly 32 samples were included in the TCR-sequenced set, comprising around 19 Ad26.COV2.S vaccine recipients, 5 placebo recipients and 8 SARS-CoV-2 convalescent individuals. Participants in the trial were split at random into five groups of five each, receiving low-dose or high-dose Ad26.COV2.S once or twice, or else placebo on both occasions. Throughout the experiments and outcome assessment, investigators stayed blinded to trial group allocation.

Trimming takes 0 bases off V and 2 bases off J; junction bases not matched to a gene: 4. The CDR3 sequence holds 16 residues, the cysteine and phenylalanine included. Only the CDR3 portion is preserved as DNA: 48 bases, with reading frame beginning at the first base. From the germline V gene, CDR1 is MNHNS and CDR2 is SASEGT. Worth noting for this clone: The target of this receptor is not known. Base quality data are lacking; no much larger clone is found one base away.

The immunoSEQ Assay was the method used to sequence TCRbeta CDR3 regions. After extraction, genomic DNA underwent amplification by bias-controlled multiplex PCR, followed by high-throughput sequencing. The source study handled its data this way. Collapsing and filtering of sequences were performed to quantify the absolute abundance of each unique TCRbeta CDR3 region. Usable DNA was measured by amplifying reference genes present in all nucleated cells, and TCRbeta template counts were normalized to that usable DNA to estimate T cell fraction. Repertoire TCRs were annotated as SARS-CoV-2-specific by exact matching of V gene, CDR3 amino acid sequence and J gene to a known reactive TCR set. MIRA supplied the reference SARS-CoV-2 TCR set, which was filtered for enrichment in COVID-19-positive ImmuneCODE repertoires so that public or cross-reactive TCRs were removed. Using the MIRA antigens, annotated TCRs were further analysed by specific ORF or by position within an ORF. Breadth was defined as the number of annotated unique rearrangements divided by the total number of unique productive rearrangements, and depth was defined as the summed frequency of the annotated unique rearrangements. Two-sided Wilcoxon rank-sum tests were applied when comparing TCR breadth between groups. Drawn from immuneACCESS, this table holds only the in-frame rearrangements with V and J called that TCRdb kept. Clones are partly lost; checked studies trace under half to an unresolved V gene and leave the rest unexplained. The D gene and trimming were derived from the DNA, and the V and J assignments and clone size from that table. A total of 400,000 to 450,000 clones appear in this sample, less than 95% of them only once. More than 3.5% of the sample belongs to the ten largest clones.

Interpreted using the paper, the treatment or condition label stands for: over 15 received Ad26.COV2.S at low or high dose, single or two shots; about 5 received placebo; per-sample allocation not given. For vaccine and placebo recipients, repertoires were sequenced using samples collected on day 63 after the first injection. Between 29 July and 7 August 2020, Cohort 1b enrolled about 27 adults aged 18-55 years at one site in Boston, USA. As a vaccine, Ad26.COV2.S was a replication-incompetent adenovirus type 26 vector that expressed a prefusion-stabilized SARS-CoV-2 spike protein derived from the original Wuhan strain. Overall results and qualifications from the work: Vaccine and placebo recipients had similar non-spike TCR breadth, a finding consistent with the vaccine containing only spike. The authors noted that total T cell responses may have been underestimated by the TCR breadth and depth analyses. The study was not powered to compare responses between vaccine doses or regimens. After vaccination, spike-specific CD8+ and CD4+ T cell responses were reported to show substantial breadth. Spike-specific TCR breadth was higher in Ad26.COV2.S recipients than in placebo recipients (P = 0.0014).

The sequence derives from a person aged 18-60 years who received the Ad26.COV2.S COVID-19 vaccine or a placebo. This specimen consisted of peripheral blood, obtained in a trial of Ad26.COV2.S vaccine versus placebo. The V and J genes are TRBV6-1 and TRBJ2-1, and TRBD2 aligns with 7 junction nucleotides. The bases are TGTGCCAGCAGTGAAGCCGGGGGAGGGCCCTACAATGAGCAGTTCTTC. This yields the protein CASSEAGGGPYNEQFF.